The clone carrying this T cell receptor (beta chain) was counted once. This specimen comes from a study of CD8+CD57+ T cells in acquired aplastic anemia. Those patients picked for sequencing had displayed CD8+CD57+ cell expansion on flow cytometry. Germline CDR1 LNHDA, CDR2 SQIVND (reference sequence). This CDR3 region has 15 residues. V lost 6 bases and J 4 bases, leaving 18 bases between the germline ends. The study profiled TCR beta VDJ and CDR3 using genomic DNA as template. MiXCR, applied by TCRdb to the reads, yields one record per CDR3 protein. In the table there are some 200,000 distinct CDR3 sequences, roughly half of which are singletons.

The TCR was taken from a human donor with aplastic anemia. The chain combines TRBV19 with TRBJ1-1; possibly TRBD1 for D (5 bases). The specimen sequenced was sorted CD4+, CD8+, or CD8+CD57+ T cells (not recorded which) from PBMCs. CDR3 coding DNA: TGTGCCAGTAGGTTGACCGGGACGGTCGGCACTGAAGCTTTCTTT. Its translation: CASRLTGTVGTEAFF.